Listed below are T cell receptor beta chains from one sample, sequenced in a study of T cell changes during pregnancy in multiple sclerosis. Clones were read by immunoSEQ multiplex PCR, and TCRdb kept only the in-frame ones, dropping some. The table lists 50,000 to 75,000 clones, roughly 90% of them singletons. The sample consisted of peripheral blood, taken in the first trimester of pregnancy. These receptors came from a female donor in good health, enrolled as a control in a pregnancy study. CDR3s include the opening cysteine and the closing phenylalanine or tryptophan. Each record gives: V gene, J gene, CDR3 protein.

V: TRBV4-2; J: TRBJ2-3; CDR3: CASSQGGGSTSTDTQYF
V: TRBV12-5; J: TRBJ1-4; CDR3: CASGSGQGDEKLFF
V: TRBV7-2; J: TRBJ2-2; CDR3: CASSLGTLNTGELFF
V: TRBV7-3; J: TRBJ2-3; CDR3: CASSLGPSGYTDTQYF
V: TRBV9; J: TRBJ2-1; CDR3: CASSFGGPDEQFF
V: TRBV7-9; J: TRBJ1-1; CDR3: CASSLDRRGNTEAFF
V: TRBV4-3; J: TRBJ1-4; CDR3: CASSQDRLRTGDEKLFF
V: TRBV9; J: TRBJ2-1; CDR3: CASSVDGATSYNEQFF
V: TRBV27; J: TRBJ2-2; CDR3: CASSLGLSNTGELFF
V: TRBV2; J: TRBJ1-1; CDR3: CASSLDRGHTEAFF
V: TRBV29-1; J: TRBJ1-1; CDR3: CSVASRSAEAFF
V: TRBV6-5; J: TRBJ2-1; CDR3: CASNPGGDYNEQFF
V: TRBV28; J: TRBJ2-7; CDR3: CASRVGPGHNEQYF
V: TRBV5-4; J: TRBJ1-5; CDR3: CASSFGGQIGQPQHF
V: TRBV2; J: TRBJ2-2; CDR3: CASSDAGVSVGELFF
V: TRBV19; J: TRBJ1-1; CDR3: CASSIDTGDLPHAEAFF
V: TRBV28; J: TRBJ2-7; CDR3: CASSSPASGTYEQYF
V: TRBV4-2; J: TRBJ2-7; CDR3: CASSQAPGTSGSYEQYF
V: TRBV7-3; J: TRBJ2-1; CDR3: CASSLGTGSYNEQFF
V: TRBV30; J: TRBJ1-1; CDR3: CACQNTEAFF
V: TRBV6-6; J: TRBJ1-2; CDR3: CASSRDRTNYGYTF
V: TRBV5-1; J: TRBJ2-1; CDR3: CASSLVSGRAYNEQFF
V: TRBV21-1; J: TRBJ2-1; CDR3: CASRWQGLRNEQFF
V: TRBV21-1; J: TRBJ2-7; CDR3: CASSKVWGQESLIYEQYF
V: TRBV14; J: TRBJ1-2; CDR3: CASSPRRDSHNYGYTF
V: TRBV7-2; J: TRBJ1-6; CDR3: CASSSGTGFSPLHF
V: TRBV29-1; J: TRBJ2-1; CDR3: CSVLAGGVYNEQFF
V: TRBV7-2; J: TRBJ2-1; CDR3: CASSLTSFDEQFF
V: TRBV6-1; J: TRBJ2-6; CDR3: CASHSGGSGANVLTF
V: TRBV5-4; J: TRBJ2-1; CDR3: CASSRGLAGAYNEQFF
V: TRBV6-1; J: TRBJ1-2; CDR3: CASSERAGGNYGYTF
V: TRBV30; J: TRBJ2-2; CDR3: CAWSVGAGGELFF
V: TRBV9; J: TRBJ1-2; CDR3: CASSVGPRRANYGYTF
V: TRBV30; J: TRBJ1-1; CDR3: CAWSADRGTEAFF
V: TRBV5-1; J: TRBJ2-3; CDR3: CASSHRDTDTQYF
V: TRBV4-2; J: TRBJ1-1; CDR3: CASSQELEGWEDTEAFF
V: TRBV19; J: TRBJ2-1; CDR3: CASSIATSGGQYNEQFF